The clone carrying this TCR beta chain has a handful of counts. The investigators reverse transcribed all of the isolated RNA, so they sequenced expressed TCRB transcripts. TCRdb keeps only in-frame clones here, not all; method: immunoSEQ multiplex PCR. The data show under 250,000 clones, under 13% seen once. CDR1 and CDR2 (germline): LGHNT, FRNRAP. Trimming took 2 bases from V and 1 from J, leaving 8 bases between them. The CDR3 consists of 14 residues. The sample belongs to a study of beta chain features in type 1 diabetes. The receptor was isolated from a man aged 18 to 29 in good health. The chain combines TRBV12-5 with TRBJ1-1; the D gene is possibly TRBD1 (5 bases). Sequencing was carried out using central memory CD4+ T cells from blood. CDR3 sequence reads: CASGLPQGNTEAFF. In nucleotides, the CDR3 is TGTGCTAGTGGTTTGCCCCAGGGGAACACTGAAGCTTTCTTT.